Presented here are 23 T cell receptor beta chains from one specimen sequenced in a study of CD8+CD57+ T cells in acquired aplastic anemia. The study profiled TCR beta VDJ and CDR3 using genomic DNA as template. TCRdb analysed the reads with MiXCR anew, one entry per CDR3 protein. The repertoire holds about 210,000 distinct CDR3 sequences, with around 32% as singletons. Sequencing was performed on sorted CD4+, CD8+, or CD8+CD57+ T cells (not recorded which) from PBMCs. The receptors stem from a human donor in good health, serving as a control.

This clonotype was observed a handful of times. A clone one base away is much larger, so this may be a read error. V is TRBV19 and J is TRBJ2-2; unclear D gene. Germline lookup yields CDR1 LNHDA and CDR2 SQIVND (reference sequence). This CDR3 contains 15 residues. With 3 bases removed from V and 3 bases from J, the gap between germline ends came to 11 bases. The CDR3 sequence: CASSMSTSYTGELFF. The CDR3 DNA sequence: TGTGCCAGTAGTATGAGCACATCGTACACCGGGGAGCTGTTTTTT.

CDR3 residues: CASSIGAASTDTQYF. The CDR3 DNA sequence: TGTGCCAGTAGTATAGGTGCTGCTAGCACAGATACGCAGTATTTT. The gene calls are TRBV19 and TRBJ2-3; no reliable D call. The CDR3 extends over 15 amino acids. Trimming shortened V by 1 base and J by 0 bases, and 8 bases separated the two germline ends. Germline-derived CDR1 and CDR2 are LNHDA and SQIVND (reference sequence).

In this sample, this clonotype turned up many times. The CDR3 protein is CASSVDTRAQFF. CDR3 DNA sequence: TGTGCCAGCAGTGTGGACACTAGAGCGCAGTTCTTC. This chain links TRBV2 with TRBJ2-1; D might be TRBD1 or TRBD2, each matching 5 bases. CDR1 is SNHLY and CDR2 is FYNNEI in the germline V gene. Deletions cut 4 bases from V and 12 bases from J, with 13 bases between. This CDR3 has 12 amino acids.

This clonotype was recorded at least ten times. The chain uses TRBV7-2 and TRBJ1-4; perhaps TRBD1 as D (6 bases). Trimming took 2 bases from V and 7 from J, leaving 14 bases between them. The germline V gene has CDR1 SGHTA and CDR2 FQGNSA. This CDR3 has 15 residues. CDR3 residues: CASSLLRGGVEKLFF. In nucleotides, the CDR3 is TGTGCCAGCAGCTTACTCAGAGGGGGTGTTGAAAAACTGTTTTTT.

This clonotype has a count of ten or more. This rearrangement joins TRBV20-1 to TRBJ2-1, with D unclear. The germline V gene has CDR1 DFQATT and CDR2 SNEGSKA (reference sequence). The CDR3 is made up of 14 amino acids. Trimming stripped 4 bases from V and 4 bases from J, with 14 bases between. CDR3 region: CSAIGRTKYNEQFF. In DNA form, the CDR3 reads TGCAGTGCTATTGGGCGGACCAAATACAATGAGCAGTTCTTC.

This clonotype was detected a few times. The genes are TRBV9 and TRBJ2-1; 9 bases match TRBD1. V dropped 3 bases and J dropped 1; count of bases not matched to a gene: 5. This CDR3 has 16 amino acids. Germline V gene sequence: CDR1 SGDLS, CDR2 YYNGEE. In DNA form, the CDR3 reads TGTGCCAGCAGCGCGGGGACAGGGAATTCCTACAATGAGCAGTTCTTC. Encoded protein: CASSAGTGNSYNEQFF.

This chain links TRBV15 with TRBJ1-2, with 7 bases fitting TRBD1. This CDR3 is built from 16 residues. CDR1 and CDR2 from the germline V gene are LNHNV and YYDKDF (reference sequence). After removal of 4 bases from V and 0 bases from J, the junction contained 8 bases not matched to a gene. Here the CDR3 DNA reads TGTGCCACCAGCACTATGGGACAGTCGACTAACTATGGCTACACCTTC. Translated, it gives CATSTMGQSTNYGYTF.

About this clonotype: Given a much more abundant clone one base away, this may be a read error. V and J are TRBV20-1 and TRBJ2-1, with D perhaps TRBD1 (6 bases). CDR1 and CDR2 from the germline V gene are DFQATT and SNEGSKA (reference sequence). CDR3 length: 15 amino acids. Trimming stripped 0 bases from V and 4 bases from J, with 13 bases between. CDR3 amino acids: CSARELGARYNEQFF. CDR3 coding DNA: TGCAGTGCTAGAGAGTTGGGGGCAAGGTACAATGAGCAGTTCTTC.

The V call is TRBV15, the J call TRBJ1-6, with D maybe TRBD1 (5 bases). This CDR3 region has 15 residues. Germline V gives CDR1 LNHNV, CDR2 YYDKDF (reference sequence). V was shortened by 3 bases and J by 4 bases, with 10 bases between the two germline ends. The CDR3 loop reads CATSSAGPYNSPLHF. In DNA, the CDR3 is TGTGCCACCAGCAGTGCGGGGCCGTATAATTCACCCCTCCACTTT.

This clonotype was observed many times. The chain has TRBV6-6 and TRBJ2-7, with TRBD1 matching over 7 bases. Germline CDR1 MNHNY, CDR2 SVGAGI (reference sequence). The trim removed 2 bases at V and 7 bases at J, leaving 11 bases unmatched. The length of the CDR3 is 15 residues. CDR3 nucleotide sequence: TGTGCCAGCAGTTACGGACAGGCTCCGTCGGGGGAGCAGTACTTC. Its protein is CASSYGQAPSGEQYF.

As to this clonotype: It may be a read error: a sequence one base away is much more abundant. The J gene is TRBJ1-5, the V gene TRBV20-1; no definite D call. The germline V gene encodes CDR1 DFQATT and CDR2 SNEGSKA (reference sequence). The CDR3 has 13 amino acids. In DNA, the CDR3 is TGCAGTGCTAGAAAGGATAGCAGTCAGCCCCAGCATTTT. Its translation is CSARKDSSQPQHF.

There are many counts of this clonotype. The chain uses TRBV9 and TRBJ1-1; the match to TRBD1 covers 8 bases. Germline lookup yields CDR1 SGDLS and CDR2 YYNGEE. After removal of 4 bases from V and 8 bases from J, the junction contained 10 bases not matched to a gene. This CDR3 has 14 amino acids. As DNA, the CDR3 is TGTGCCAGCAGCCCCAGGACAGGGAGACTGGAAGCTTTCTTT. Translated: CASSPRTGRLEAFF.

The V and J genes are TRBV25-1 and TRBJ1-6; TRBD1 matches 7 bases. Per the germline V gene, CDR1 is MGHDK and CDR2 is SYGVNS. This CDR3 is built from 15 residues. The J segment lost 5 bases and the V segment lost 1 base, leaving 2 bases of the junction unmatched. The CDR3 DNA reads TGTGCCAGCAGTGAATTGCAGGGGGATAATTCACCCCTCCACTTT. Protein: CASSELQGDNSPLHF.

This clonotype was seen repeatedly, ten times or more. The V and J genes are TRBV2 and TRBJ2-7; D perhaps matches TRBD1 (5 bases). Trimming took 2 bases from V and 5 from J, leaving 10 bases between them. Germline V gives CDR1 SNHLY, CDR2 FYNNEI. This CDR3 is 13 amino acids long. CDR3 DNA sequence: TGTGCCAGCAGTGAATGGTGGACAAACGAGCAGTACTTC. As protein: CASSEWWTNEQYF.

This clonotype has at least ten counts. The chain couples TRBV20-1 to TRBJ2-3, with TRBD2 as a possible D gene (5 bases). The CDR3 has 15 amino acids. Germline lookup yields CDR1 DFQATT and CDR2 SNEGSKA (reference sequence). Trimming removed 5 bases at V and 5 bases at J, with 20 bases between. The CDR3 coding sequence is TGCAGTGCTCCTTCCGCGCTAACTGGAGGAGATACGCAGTATTTT. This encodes CSAPSALTGGDTQYF.

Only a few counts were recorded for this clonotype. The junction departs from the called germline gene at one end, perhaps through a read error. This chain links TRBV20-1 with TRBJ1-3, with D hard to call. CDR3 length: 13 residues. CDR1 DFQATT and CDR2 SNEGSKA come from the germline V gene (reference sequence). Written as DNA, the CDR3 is TGCAGTGCCGCGGTCACCTCTGGAAACACCATACATTTT. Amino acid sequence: CSAAVTSGNTIHF.

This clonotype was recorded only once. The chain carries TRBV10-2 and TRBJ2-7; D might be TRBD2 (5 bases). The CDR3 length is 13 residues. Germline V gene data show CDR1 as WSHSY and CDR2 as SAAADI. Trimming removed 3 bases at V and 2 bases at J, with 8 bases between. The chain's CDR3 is CASSEVGAYEQYF. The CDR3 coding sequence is TGCGCCAGCAGTGAAGTGGGAGCCTACGAGCAGTACTTC.

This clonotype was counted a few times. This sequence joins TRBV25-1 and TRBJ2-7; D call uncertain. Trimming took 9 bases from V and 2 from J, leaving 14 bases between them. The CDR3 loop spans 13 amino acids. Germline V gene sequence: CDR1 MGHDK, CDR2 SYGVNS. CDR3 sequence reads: CASTAADPYEQYF. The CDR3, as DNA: TGTGCCAGTACTGCCGCGGATCCCTACGAGCAGTACTTC.

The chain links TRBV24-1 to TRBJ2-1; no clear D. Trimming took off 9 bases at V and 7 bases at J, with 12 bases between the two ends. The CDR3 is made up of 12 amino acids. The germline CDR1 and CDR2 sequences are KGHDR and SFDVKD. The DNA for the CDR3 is TGTGCCACCGATCGATCTGGAAATGAGCAGTTCTTC. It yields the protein CATDRSGNEQFF.

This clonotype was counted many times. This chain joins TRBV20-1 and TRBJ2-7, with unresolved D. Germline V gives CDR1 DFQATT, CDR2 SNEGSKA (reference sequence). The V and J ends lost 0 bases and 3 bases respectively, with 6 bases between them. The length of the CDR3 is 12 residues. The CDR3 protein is CSARDSNYEQYF. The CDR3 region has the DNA TGCAGTGCTAGAGACTCAAACTACGAGCAGTACTTC.

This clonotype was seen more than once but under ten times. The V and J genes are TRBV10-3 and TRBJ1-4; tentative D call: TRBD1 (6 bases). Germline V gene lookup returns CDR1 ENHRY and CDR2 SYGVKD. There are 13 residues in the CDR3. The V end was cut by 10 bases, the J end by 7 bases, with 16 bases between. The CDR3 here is CASKQGSTEKLFF. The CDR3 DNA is TGTGCCAGTAAACAGGGTTCTACTGAAAAACTGTTTTTT.

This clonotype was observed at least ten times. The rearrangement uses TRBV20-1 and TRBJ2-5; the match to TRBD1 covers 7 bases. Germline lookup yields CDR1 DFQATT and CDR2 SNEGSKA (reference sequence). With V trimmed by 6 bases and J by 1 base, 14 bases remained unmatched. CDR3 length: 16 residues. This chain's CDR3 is CSASGTASLTQETQYF. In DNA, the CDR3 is TGCAGTGCCTCCGGGACAGCAAGTCTGACCCAAGAGACCCAGTACTTC.

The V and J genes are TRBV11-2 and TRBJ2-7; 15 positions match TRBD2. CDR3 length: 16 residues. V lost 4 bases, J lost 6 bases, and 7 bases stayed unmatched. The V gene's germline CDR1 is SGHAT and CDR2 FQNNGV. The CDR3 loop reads CASSSTWGLAGGEQYF. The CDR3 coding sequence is TGTGCCAGCAGCTCCACCTGGGGACTAGCGGGGGGCGAGCAGTACTTC.